This T cell receptor beta chain was obtained from a study of blood T cell repertoires in COVID-19. CDR1 is SEHNR, CDR2 FQNEAQ, per germline (reference sequence). The CDR3 extends over 13 amino acids. V was shortened by 5 bases and J by 8 bases, with 10 bases between the two germline ends. Clones were read by immunoSEQ multiplex PCR, and TCRdb kept only the in-frame ones, dropping some. The sample has under 200,000 clones; 80% to 90% are singletons. The TCR was taken from a man younger than 40 with active or convalescent COVID-19. Sequencing was done on a sample of peripheral blood. V usage is TRBV7-9 and J usage is TRBJ1-6; D is unclear. Here the CDR3 reads CASSQEGYSPLHF. CDR3 DNA sequence: TGTGCCAGCAGCCAAGAGGGCTATTCACCCCTCCACTTT. Full variable domain (remainder filled in from reference TRBV7-9 and TRBJ1-6): DTGVSQNPRHKITKRGQNVTFRCDPISEHNRLYWYRQTLGQGPEFLTYFQNEAQLEKSRLLSDRFSAERPKGSFSTLEIQRTEQGDSAMYLCASSQEGYSPLHFGNGTRLTVT.